Included here is one T cell receptor (beta chain) sequence, with context. Its antigen has not been determined. No base quality information exists; no much larger clone differs at one position. Hyperthyroidism patients were newly diagnosed, with disease duration under 2 months, and aged 18 to 65 years. Anyone with other autoimmune diseases, uncontrolled infections, pregnancy or lactation was excluded from the study. Clinical symptoms, serum thyroxine, TRAb, thyroid ultrasound and orbital computed tomography were used for diagnosis. Trizol reagent was used to extract the total RNA, and its quality was then checked on an Agilent 2100 Bioanalyzer. This specimen comes from a study of Graves' ophthalmopathy and Graves' hyperthyroidism (dated by TCRdb to 2017 to 2018). Study-level background: A patient counted as having stable hyperthyroidism if there was no progression to ophthalmopathy within 18 months of follow-up. Following sample collection, hyperthyroidism patients were given methimazole at a starting dose of 30 mg daily, and ophthalmopathy patients were given high-dose intravenous methylprednisolone. The study used TCR beta repertoire signatures to distinguish Graves' ophthalmopathy from Graves' hyperthyroidism and to predict progression to ophthalmopathy. A discovery set of 100 patients (43 ophthalmopathy, 55 to 65 stable hyperthyroidism) was enrolled to explore V-J signatures distinguishing ophthalmopathy from hyperthyroidism. In over 5 hyperthyroidism patients, the T-cell repertoire of thyroid tissue was compared with the T-cell repertoire of blood. In total, 120 to 150 blood samples were TCR-sequenced: approximately 40 ophthalmopathy, approximately 80 hyperthyroidism and some 17 hyperthyroidism-to-ophthalmopathy patients. For independent validation, a separate cohort was made up of some 18 hyperthyroidism patients plus 17 patients who later progressed from hyperthyroidism to ophthalmopathy.

Trimming at the junction amounts to 0 bases on V and 14 bases on J, and the germline ends lie 8 bases apart. Counted from cysteine to phenylalanine, this CDR3 has 12 amino acids. Only the CDR3 DNA is retained, 36 bases long and in frame from the first base. CDR1 LGHNA and CDR2 YNFKEQ are derived from the germline V gene. The investigation overall reported the following: Among expanded thyroid clonotypes with frequency above 0.001, most also showed up in blood, which suggests that blood repertoires may reflect the thyroid immune response. No statistical method was used to predetermine the sample size, and group allocation was not hidden from the investigators. In validation, the model predicted ophthalmopathy progression with nearly 71% sensitivity and approximately 78% specificity; 12 predicted patients were CT-confirmed with GO in a median of around 6 months. The 13-signature model separated ophthalmopathy from stable hyperthyroidism with 85% to 90% sensitivity and less than 83% specificity in cross-validation, and 80%/75% in the test set.

For repertoire sequencing, TCR beta CDR3 regions were amplified from RNA transcripts. HTBI primers and the Qiagen OneStep RT-PCR kit were used in a first-round RT-PCR, which was followed by a second-round multiplex PCR, size selection and purification. Sequencing of the libraries was carried out on an Illumina HiSeq2000 in paired-end mode with 100 bp reads. The original methods were these. Reads were processed with SOAPnuke, discarding reads with adapters, uncalled bases, mean Phred below 15, or no exact constant-primer or identifier match. High-quality paired reads were merged with COPE v1.2.5. Unique nucleotide sequences were defined as clonotypes and aligned to IMGT TRB V, D and J references using MiTCR v1.1. Only V-J combinations with frequency above 0.0001 were analysed, covering more than 99% of repertoires. For each V-J combination, a TCR clonal expansion and chaos score was defined as the ratio of F50 clonal expansion to chaos observed in the TCRdist matrix. Features were reduced by Welch's t-statistics and random forest to over 10 V-J combinations, which fed a naive Bayes classifier. The similarity between thyroid and blood repertoires was quantified using the Morisita-Horn index. TCRdb reanalyzed the raw reads on its own, using fastp at Q25 for trimming and MiXCR for clone calling, and kept in-frame beta chains. Merged by CDR3 protein, the rows form single entries marked with the most common genes and DNA. In this record, the V and J calls reflect TCRdb's handling and not the investigators' own analysis. The sample has over a million distinct CDR3 sequences on record, around a third of them singletons. Jointly, the top ten make up 11% of the sample.

Input material: peripheral blood or thyroid tissue (not recorded which). This TCR derives from an adult man with Graves' hyperthyroidism. This chain joins TRBV4-2 to TRBJ1-6; no D segment can be confidently identified. The nucleotides are TGTGCCAGCAGCCAAGATCTGTCATCCCTCCACTTT. Translation gives CASSQDLSSLHF.